This TCR beta chain was recorded in a study of sequential checkpoint blockade in melanoma (dated 2019 in TCRdb). For the study in its entirety: Patients were assigned by 1:1 randomization to either first-line nivolumab followed by ipilimumab (arm A) or ipilimumab followed by nivolumab (arm B). Maintenance nivolumab came after each of the two trial sequences. DNA from about a hundred pretreatment melanoma tumor samples was subjected to TCRbeta immunosequencing. Roughly 20 patients had matched tumor biopsies taken before treatment and at week 13, after single-agent nivolumab (arm A) or ipilimumab (arm B). Roughly 80% of the matched tumor biopsy pairs taken before and after treatment were from the same lesion.

The paper's findings and limits, for the study overall: Among patients in the nivolumab-first arm (arm A), tumor TIL clonality before treatment was associated with response (P = .04). Within-arm analyses of tumor T-cell fraction were constrained by small sample sizes and reduced statistical power. Tumor T-cell fraction and clonality were found to correlate with PD-L1 staining and CD8+ T-cell counts but not with mutational load. Patients whose tumor T-cell fraction and clonality increased by week 13 were about 30 times more likely to achieve clinical benefit. Validation of the response-prediction model combining TCR metrics and mutation burden is needed in larger, independent patient cohorts.

This specimen's treatment or condition label, interpreted: randomized to nivolumab then ipilimumab (arm A) or the reverse (arm B). None of the patients in the trial had previously been given DNA-damaging chemotherapy. CheckMate 064, a randomized, open-label phase II trial of sequential checkpoint blockade, was the source of the samples, all of which came from patients with melanoma. Tumor TCR sequencing used genomic DNA from formalin-fixed paraffin-embedded (FFPE) tissue samples. The immunoSEQ Assay was used to immunosequence TCRbeta CDR3 regions from genomic DNA. Before high-throughput sequencing, genomic DNA was amplified using bias-controlled multiplex PCR. Concerning the study's data processing: To quantify the absolute abundance of each unique TCRbeta CDR3 region, the sequences were collapsed and filtered. Clonality, defined as 1 minus Pielou's evenness, was calculated using only productive rearrangements. Tumor T-cell fraction was calculated by normalizing TCRbeta template counts to the amount of usable DNA, which was estimated from several housekeeping genes. Clones with significantly greater frequencies in on-treatment versus baseline samples were identified using a previously published method. The source is immuneACCESS, and TCRdb retained only in-frame sequences with V and J called. Part of the clones is not carried over; for the studies checked, unresolved V genes explain less than half of this, and the remainder is unexplained. That table furnishes V, J and clone size, whereas the DNA furnished D and trimming. For this sample there are under 6,500 clones; roughly a quarter appear just once. Of the sample, more than 8% is held by the ten largest clones.

A remark on this clone: What antigen it recognizes has not been identified. No qualities accompany the bases; no much larger clone lies one base away.

In the germline V gene, CDR1 corresponds to SGDLS and CDR2 to YYNGEE. V was cut back by 5 bases and J by 4 bases, leaving a gap of 21 bases between them. The CDR3 covers 16 residues, taking in both the cysteine and the phenylalanine. The CDR3 DNA has 48 bases and is translated from base 1. Sequencing used tumor tissue (inferred from file names), obtained from a patient given nivolumab and ipilimumab in sequence. The source is a human donor with melanoma. This chain joins TRBV9 to TRBJ1-1; TRBD1 might be the D gene, on 6 matching bases. CDR3 region: CASRGGGPGVGTEAFF. The nucleotide sequence is TGTGCCAGCAGAGGTGGGGGCCCGGGCGTGGGCACTGAAGCTTTCTTT.